The 9 T cell receptor beta chains below come from one sample, sequenced in a study of cytomegalovirus exposure and HLA in healthy donors. The PCR had 60 Vbeta and 13 Jbeta primers. Sequencing was performed with immunoSEQ multiplex PCR; in TCRdb, only in-frame clones are kept and a portion is missing. The data contain about 170,000 clones, around three quarters of them singletons. The sample taken for sequencing was PBMCs. These receptors were collected from a woman in her twenties or thirties in good health and CMV-seropositive.

The gene calls are TRBV2 and TRBJ1-6; D is unresolved. The V and J ends lost 7 bases and 2 bases respectively, with 12 bases between them. Germline CDR1 and CDR2: SNHLY and FYNNEI. The CDR3 sequence is 15 residues long. CDR3 in amino acids: CASTRVDPYNSPLHF. The CDR3 DNA is TGTGCCAGCACGAGGGTTGACCCCTATAATTCACCCCTCCACTTT.

V usage is TRBV10-3 and J usage is TRBJ1-2, with D possibly being TRBD1 (6 bases). The ends were cut back, 2 bases at V and 8 bases at J, with 18 bases in the middle. Germline V gene lookup returns CDR1 ENHRY and CDR2 SYGVKD. The CDR3 contains 15 residues. The CDR3 DNA reads as TGTGCCATCAGTGAGACGAGGGGGTCCCTATTGGGCTACACCTTC. The encoded protein is CAISETRGSLLGYTF.

This clone was recorded once. CDR3 amino acids: CASSTRGQGLYEQYF. The CDR3 DNA follows: TGTGCCAGTTCGACTCGGGGACAGGGTCTCTACGAGCAGTACTTC. J is TRBJ2-7 and V is TRBV28; 9 bases are shared with TRBD1. CDR1 is MDHEN and CDR2 is SYDVKM in the germline V gene. CDR3 length: 15 amino acids. With 9 bases clipped from V and 3 bases from J, the junction kept 12 bases outside the gene matches.

The rearrangement links TRBV7-2 to TRBJ2-3, with 8 positions matching TRBD2. Germline CDR1 SGHTA, CDR2 FQGNSA. V was pared by 3 bases and J by 6 bases, with 8 bases of the junction left unmatched. CDR3 length: 15 amino acids. CDR3 DNA: TGTGCCAGCAGCTTCAGCGGGAGTTGGTCGGATACGCAGTATTTT. Its protein is CASSFSGSWSDTQYF.

The chain is built from TRBV14 and TRBJ1-2; D ambiguous. CDR1 SGHDN and CDR2 FVKESK come from the germline V gene. This CDR3 is built from 14 residues. V lost 7 bases to trimming and J lost 4 bases, with 16 bases between them. The DNA for the CDR3 is TGTGCCAGCACCCCCGCAGGCCAGCCCTATGGCTACACCTTC. The encoded protein is CASTPAGQPYGYTF.

CDR3 sequence reads: CASSSDRDTEAFF. CDR3 sequence (DNA): TGTGCCAGTAGTTCAGACAGAGACACTGAAGCTTTCTTT. This sequence joins TRBV19 and TRBJ1-1; possibly TRBD1 for D (5 bases). The germline V gene has CDR1 LNHDA and CDR2 SQIVND (reference sequence). The CDR3 spans 13 residues. Between the trimmed V and J ends, which lost 5 bases and 3 bases, there was a span of 10 bases. Combining the CDR3 with reference TRBV19 and TRBJ1-1 gives the whole variable domain DGGITQSPKYLFRKEGQNVTLSCEQNLNHDAMYWYRQDPGQGLRLIYYSQIVNDFQKGDIAEGYSVSREKKESFPLTVTSAQKNPTAFYLCASSSDRDTEAFFGQGTRLTVV.

The V call is TRBV6-6, the J call TRBJ2-7; TRBD2 is a possible D gene (6 bases). The CDR3 has 13 amino acids. Trimming pared 7 bases from V and 2 bases from J, leaving 12 bases between. Germline V lookup: CDR1 MNHNY, CDR2 SVGAGI (reference sequence). This chain's CDR3 is CASTRDSAYEQYF. CDR3 sequence (DNA): TGTGCCAGCACCAGGGACTCAGCCTACGAGCAGTACTTC.

The chain is built from TRBV5-6 and TRBJ2-2; possible D gene TRBD1, 5 bases. V lost 2 bases to trimming and J lost 7 bases, with 12 bases between them. Germline V lookup: CDR1 SGHDT, CDR2 YYEEEE. The CDR3 runs 14 residues. The chain's CDR3 is CASSFSQGSGELFF. The CDR3 DNA sequence: TGTGCCAGCAGCTTTTCTCAGGGTAGCGGGGAGCTGTTTTTT. Variable domain in full (rest from reference TRBV5-6 and TRBJ2-2): DAGVTQSPTHLIKTRGQQVTLRCSPKSGHDTVSWYQQALGQGPQFIFQYYEEEERQRGNFPDRFSGHQFPNYSSELNVNALLLGDSALYLCASSFSQGSGELFFGEGSRLTVL.

The chain joins TRBV5-4 to TRBJ1-2; 9 positions match TRBD1. The CDR3 runs 16 residues. The germline V gene encodes CDR1 SGHNT and CDR2 YYREEE (reference sequence). The CDR3: CATLSKNRGQAGGYTF. As DNA, the CDR3 is TGTGCTACCCTCTCAAAAAACAGGGGGCAAGCAGGTGGCTACACCTTC.